The clone carrying this TCR beta chain was seen more than once but under ten times. Its antigen is not known. The germline V and J ends were trimmed by 7 bases and 5 bases, with 8 bases remaining between them. The CDR3 extends over 12 amino acids. Germline CDR1 MDHEN, CDR2 SYDVKM. Per-sample PBMC isolation yielded at least 6.5 million cells. Sample-barcoded 5' priming and a J-beta primer mix drove a second PCR of roughly 7 to 11 cycles. The authors tagged each cDNA molecule using a template-switch adaptor with 12 random nucleotides. One entry per CDR3 protein, called by TCRdb with MiXCR from the 5' RACE reads. Of fewer than 1.5 million distinct CDR3 sequences listed, roughly 45% were seen once; the top ten hold roughly 8.2%. The sample belongs to a study of blood T cells in healthy people across ages. Study-wide points: Unsorted PBMC material precluded a definitive naive versus antigen-experienced comparison.

This chain connects TRBV28 to TRBJ1-4; D call uncertain. This TCR derives from a woman aged 18-35 years in good health. Sequencing input: blood. CDR3 sequence: CASKETNEKLFF. As DNA, the CDR3 is TGTGCCAGCAAGGAAACCAATGAAAAACTGTTTTTT. The whole variable domain, filled in from reference TRBV28 and TRBJ1-4, reads DVKVTQSSRYLVKRTGEKVFLECVQDMDHENMFWYRQDPGLGLRLIYFSYDVKMKEKGDIPEGYSVSREKKERFSLILESASTNQTSMYLCASKETNEKLFFGSGTQLSVL.